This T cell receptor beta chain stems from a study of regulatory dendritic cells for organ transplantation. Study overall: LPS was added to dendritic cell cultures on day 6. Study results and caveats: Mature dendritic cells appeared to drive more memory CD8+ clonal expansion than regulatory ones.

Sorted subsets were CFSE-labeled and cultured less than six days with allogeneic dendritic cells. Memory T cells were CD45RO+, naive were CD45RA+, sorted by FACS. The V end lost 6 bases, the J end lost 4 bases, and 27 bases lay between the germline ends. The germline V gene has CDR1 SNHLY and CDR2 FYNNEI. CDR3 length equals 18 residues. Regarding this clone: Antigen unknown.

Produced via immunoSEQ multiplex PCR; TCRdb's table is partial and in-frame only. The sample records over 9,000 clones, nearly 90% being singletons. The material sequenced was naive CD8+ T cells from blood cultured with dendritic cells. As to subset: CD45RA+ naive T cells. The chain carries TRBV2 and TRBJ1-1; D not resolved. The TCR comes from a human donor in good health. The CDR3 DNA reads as TGTGCCAGCAGAAGGAAGGTGACGGAATCTTTTTTTGTCACTGAAGCTTTCTTT. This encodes CASRRKVTESFFVTEAFF.